This T cell receptor beta chain was identified in a study of HIV-infected patients and healthy controls. Germline values: CDR1 MNHEY, CDR2 SVGAGI. The CDR3 extends over 13 amino acids. V gave up 6 bases and J gave up 0 bases, with 6 bases separating them. This clonotype has a count of ten or more. A single record per CDR3 protein comes from TCRdb applying MiXCR to the 5' RACE reads. The sample lists about 64,000 distinct CDR3 sequences; 15% to 20% were seen once. This rearrangement joins TRBV6-5 to TRBJ2-4; no clear D. Sequencing was performed on CD4+ T cells from blood. The clonotype was recovered from a human donor in good health. The CDR3 DNA reads TGTGCCAGCAGGGAGCTAGCCAAAAACATTCAGTACTTC. It codes for CASRELAKNIQYF.